The 7 T cell receptor beta chains below were found in one sample sequenced in a study of cytomegalovirus exposure and HLA in healthy donors. PCR used 60 Vbeta primers and 13 Jbeta primers. Using immunoSEQ multiplex PCR, the repertoire was profiled, and TCRdb retains in-frame clones only, with some absent. The sample consists of around 200,000 clones, around 75% of them appearing once. The sequenced material came from PBMCs. These receptors all come from a woman aged 30 to 39 in good health and CMV-seropositive.

This clone was seen once. This rearrangement joins TRBV7-9 to TRBJ1-1; TRBD1 matches at 9 bases. The CDR3 runs to 15 residues. V shed 4 bases, J shed 3 bases, and the junction held 6 bases outside the gene matches. The V gene's germline CDR1 is SEHNR and CDR2 FQNEAQ (reference sequence). Here the CDR3 reads CASSSYRGPDTEAFF. The CDR3 nucleotides are TGTGCCAGCAGCTCCTACAGGGGGCCGGACACTGAAGCTTTCTTT.

The V call is TRBV6-6, the J call TRBJ2-4; the D is unclear. The V and J ends lost 5 bases and 8 bases respectively, with 10 bases between them. The CDR3 has 12 residues. Germline V gene sequence: CDR1 MNHNY, CDR2 SVGAGI (reference sequence). In nucleotides, the CDR3 is TGTGCCAGCAGTCCCACTTCGGACATTCAGTACTTC. Its translation: CASSPTSDIQYF.

This chain joins TRBV11-3 and TRBJ2-1; D is possibly TRBD2 (6 bases). V dropped 0 bases and J dropped 4 bases, with 7 bases sitting between them. The CDR3 totals 14 residues. The germline CDR1 and CDR2 sequences are SGHNT and YENEEA. For the CDR3, the DNA is TGTGCCAGCAGCTTAGAGGGACTTTACAATGAGCAGTTCTTC. Its protein product is CASSLEGLYNEQFF.

The chain is built from TRBV28 and TRBJ2-3, with D maybe TRBD2 (7 bases). This CDR3 is 14 amino acids long. Germline-derived CDR1 and CDR2 are MDHEN and SYDVKM. Trimming took 9 bases from V and 2 from J, leaving 15 bases between them. The CDR3 nucleotides are TGTGCCAGTTTTGATGGGGGGGCCACAGATACGCAGTATTTT. Amino acids: CASFDGGATDTQYF.

The chain is built from TRBV6-1 and TRBJ2-7; D possibly corresponds to TRBD1 (6 bases). The length of the CDR3 is 14 residues. The ends were cut back, 9 bases at V and 3 bases at J, with 18 bases in the middle. The germline CDR1 and CDR2 sequences are MNHNS and SASEGT. The CDR3 DNA reads as TGTGCCAGTTCTTGGGGGCAGTACGGCTACGAGCAGTACTTC. It specifies CASSWGQYGYEQYF.

This clone appeared a few times. The J gene is TRBJ1-3, the V gene TRBV5-1, with 10 nucleotides matching TRBD1. V lost 3 bases to trimming and J lost 7 bases; unmatched junction nucleotides: 7. This CDR3 is 15 amino acids long. CDR1 and CDR2 from the germline V gene are SGHRS and YFSETQ. CDR3: CASSSGTGDWNTIYF. CDR3 DNA: TGCGCCAGCAGCTCGGGGACAGGGGATTGGAACACCATATATTTT.

The J gene is TRBJ2-3, the V gene TRBV11-3; D possibly corresponds to TRBD1 (5 bases). The V end was cut by 4 bases, the J end by 2 bases, with 13 bases between. Germline CDR1 reads SGHNT; CDR2 reads YENEEA. The CDR3 spans 15 residues. The CDR3 spells CASSSDAGYTDTQYF. DNA for the CDR3: TGTGCCAGCAGCTCAGACGCAGGGTACACAGATACGCAGTATTTT.